Below, 17 T cell receptor beta chains from the same sample are listed, as sequenced in a study of blood T cells in healthy people across ages. Combining a sample-barcoded 5' primer with a J-beta primer mix, a second PCR ran for about 7 to 12 cycles. Each CDR3 protein is one row after TCRdb ran MiXCR on the 5' RACE reads. The sample records 700,000 to 850,000 distinct CDR3 sequences, around 36% being singletons. What was sequenced was blood. The receptors derive from a man between 18 and 35 years old in good health.

The genes are TRBV30 and TRBJ1-2, with 8 bases matching TRBD1. Per the germline V gene, CDR1 is GTSNPN and CDR2 is SVGIG (reference sequence). V shed 5 bases and J 8 bases; nucleotides not matched to a gene: 7. The CDR3 runs to 12 residues. The CDR3 protein is CAWDRGLQGYTF. The DNA of the CDR3 is TGTGCCTGGGACAGGGGTTTGCAAGGCTACACCTTC. Variable domain in full (rest from reference TRBV30 and TRBJ1-2): SQTIHQWPATLVQPVGSPLSLECTVEGTSNPNLYWYRQAAGRGLQLLFYSVGIGQISSEVPQNLSASRPQDRQFILSSKKLLLSDSGFYLCAWDRGLQGYTFGSGTRLTVV.

This clonotype was detected only once. The rearrangement uses TRBV7-9 and TRBJ2-3; a weak D match, TRBD2 (6 bases). Trimming cost V 2 bases and J 4 bases, with 10 bases left between them. The CDR3 has 14 residues. CDR1 and CDR2 (germline): SEHNR, FQNEAQ (reference sequence). For the CDR3, the DNA is TGTGCCAGCAGCTTAATCGGGAGTCCAGATACGCAGTATTTT. This encodes CASSLIGSPDTQYF.

The rearrangement uses TRBV4-3 and TRBJ2-1; tentative D call: TRBD2 (7 bases). Per germline, CDR1 LGHNA and CDR2 YSLEER. V was cut by 4 bases and J by 2 bases, with 15 bases left in between. The CDR3 contains 16 residues. The CDR3 reads CASSLQGSGAYNEQFF. DNA for the CDR3: TGCGCCAGCAGCCTACAGGGAAGCGGGGCCTACAATGAGCAGTTCTTC.

The gene calls are TRBV6-5 and TRBJ2-3; D might be TRBD1 (6 bases). The CDR3 loop spans 15 amino acids. V lost 2 bases and J lost 6, with 15 bases in between. The germline V gene encodes CDR1 MNHEY and CDR2 SVGAGI. The CDR3 loop reads CASSYTRDNQDTQYF. For the CDR3, the DNA is TGTGCCAGCAGTTACACCCGGGACAACCAGGATACGCAGTATTTT.

The chain employs TRBV25-1 and TRBJ2-5, with 10 bases identical to TRBD2. Germline trimming cut 3 bases from V and 5 bases from J; bases unmatched to any gene: 12. The CDR3 runs 17 residues. Germline V gene lookup returns CDR1 MGHDK and CDR2 SYGVNS. CDR3 DNA sequence: TGTGCCAGCAGTGAGGGGGAACTAGCGGGGTCGTGGGAGACCCAGTACTTC. Encoded protein: CASSEGELAGSWETQYF.

This clonotype was counted once. The chain is built from TRBV4-2 and TRBJ2-5, with 12 bases identical to TRBD2. The trim removed 0 bases at V and 6 bases at J, leaving 8 bases unmatched. The CDR3 contains 17 residues. Germline V lookup: CDR1 LGHNA, CDR2 YNFKEQ. The CDR3 loop is CASSQDVLAGGFKTQYF. The CDR3 nucleotides are TGTGCCAGCAGCCAAGATGTACTAGCGGGAGGATTCAAGACCCAGTACTTC.

This clonotype has a count of ten or more. This chain links TRBV12-3 or TRBV12-4 with TRBJ1-4, with TRBD1 identical over 8 bases. The V segment lost 4 bases and the J segment 6 bases; nucleotides outside the gene matches: 4. The CDR3 loop spans 14 amino acids. The CDR3 nucleotides read TGTGCCAGCAGTTCTACAGGGGGGGATGAAAAACTGTTTTTT. Translation: CASSSTGGDEKLFF.

In this sample, this clonotype turned up many times. The chain links TRBV5-4 to TRBJ1-2; D remains unclear. The CDR3 runs to 16 residues. From germline, CDR1 is SGHNT and CDR2 YYREEE (reference sequence). Trimming pared 1 base from V and 4 bases from J, leaving 17 bases between. The CDR3 nucleotides read TGTGCCAGCAGCTTGCCAGGCACGAAACTTCCCTATGGCTACACCTTC. It translates to CASSLPGTKLPYGYTF.

About this clonotype: This may be a read error, as it is one base from a much larger clone. CDR3 sequence: CACSHRQERLNIQYF. The CDR3 nucleotides read TGTGCCTGCAGCCATCGACAGGAACGATTGAACATTCAGTACTTC. The chain recombines TRBV12-3 or TRBV12-4 with TRBJ2-7, with D possibly being TRBD1 (6 bases). The J call is in doubt because the DNA end fits TRBJ2-4 better. The CDR3 length is 15 residues.

Comments on this clonotype: This sequence may be a read error, since a much larger clone differs from it by one base. The V and J genes are TRBV6-2 or TRBV6-3 and TRBJ2-1; 12 positions match TRBD2. The J call is in doubt because the DNA end fits TRBJ2-7 better. The CDR3 totals 17 residues. Germline loops: CDR1 MNHEY, CDR2 SVGEGT. The chain's CDR3 is CASSYSTSGGLYNEQYF. CDR3 DNA: TGTGCCAGCAGTTACAGTACTAGCGGGGGGCTTTACAATGAGCAGTACTTC.

Turning to this clonotype: At one of its ends the junction is not consistent with the germline gene, which may arise from a read error. The chain employs TRBV4-3 and TRBJ1-4; possible D gene TRBD1, 5 bases. The CDR3 length is 16 residues. Germline-derived CDR1 and CDR2 are LGHNA and YSLEER. This chain's CDR3 is CAGSPYGRGSNEKLFF. In DNA form, the CDR3 reads TGCGCCGGCAGCCCCTATGGGAGGGGTTCTAATGAAAAACTGTTTTTT.

This clonotype has a handful of counts. The chain uses TRBV11-2 and TRBJ1-2; D remains unclear. Germline V gene sequence: CDR1 SGHAT, CDR2 FQNNGV. The V gene lost 6 bases and the J gene lost 0 bases, with 11 bases spanning the gap. The CDR3 spans 14 residues. For the CDR3, the DNA is TGTGCCAGCAGGATGTACGCGGCTAACTATGGCTACACCTTC. This gives the protein CASRMYAANYGYTF.

The chain employs TRBV5-1 and TRBJ2-5; D might be TRBD1 or TRBD2, each matching 5 bases. Trimming took 3 bases from V and 5 from J, leaving 20 bases between them. CDR1 and CDR2 (germline): SGHRS, YFSETQ. The CDR3 has 16 residues. CDR3 residues: CASSSQGYVGEETQYF. The CDR3 nucleotides are TGCGCCAGCAGCTCCCAAGGGTACGTGGGGGAGGAGACCCAGTACTTC.

Worth noting for this clonotype: Germline is not matched at one junction end, which may reflect a read error. The chain has TRBV2 and TRBJ2-3; D is possibly TRBD2 (6 bases). Germline-derived CDR1 and CDR2 are SNHLY and FYNNEI. The CDR3 consists of 15 residues. DNA of the CDR3: TGTACCAGCAGGAGGAGGGGTATCTCCACAGATACGCAGTATTTT. This translates into CTSRRRGISTDTQYF.

The J gene is TRBJ1-1, the V gene TRBV2, with 11 bases identical to TRBD1. The junction had 10 bases not matched to a gene; V was cut back by 9 bases and J by 4 bases. CDR1 is SNHLY and CDR2 is FYNNEI in the germline V gene. CDR3 size: 15 residues. This chain's CDR3 is CASTTGQGGGTEAFF. CDR3 coding DNA: TGTGCCAGTACTACGGGACAGGGGGGAGGCACTGAAGCTTTCTTT.

The chain recombines TRBV6-1 with TRBJ2-7, with 16 nucleotides matching TRBD2. V was clipped by 8 bases and J by 10 bases; unmatched bases: 14. Germline CDR1 MNHNS, CDR2 SASEGT. There are 16 residues in the CDR3. CDR3 bases: TGTGCCAGCGTGGGACTAGCGGGGGGGCCCTACAATGAACAGTACTTC. Its translation: CASVGLAGGPYNEQYF.

This clonotype turned up a few times. The rearrangement uses TRBV7-2 and TRBJ1-2, with D maybe TRBD1 (5 bases). Trimming stripped 0 bases from V and 3 bases from J, with 8 bases between. CDR1 is SGHTA and CDR2 is FQGNSA in the germline V gene. The CDR3 runs 14 residues. The CDR3 DNA reads as TGTGCCAGCAGCTTAGCGCGAGGGGACTATGGCTACACCTTC. It specifies CASSLARGDYGYTF.